This T cell receptor beta chain came from a study of T cell responses to AZD1222 COVID-19 vaccine (dated by TCRdb to about 2021). With regard to the full study: AZD1222 recipients given second doses at about 4 weeks or at about 12 weeks were pooled, since spike-specific TCR depth and breadth were not found to differ between the two schedules. TCR sequencing covered 230 or so trial participants: 207 given two doses of AZD1222 and some 25 given two doses of MenACWY control vaccine. Trial participants were enrolled by age into subgroups of 18-55, 56-69 and 70-plus years, and 148, 28 and 57 TCR-sequenced participants, respectively, were included in these subgroups.

A distance of 20 bases separates the germline ends of V and J, which lose 6 bases and 1 base respectively. The CDR3 sequence holds 17 residues, the cysteine and phenylalanine included. The DNA shown is the 51-base CDR3, in frame from base 1. Reading the germline V gene gives CDR1 MGHDK and CDR2 SYGVNS. The study at large found these results: In the small 56-69-year group, the increase in depth fell short of significance, most likely because of low power. A significant rise in spike-specific TCR breadth and depth was observed after two AZD1222 doses relative to day 0 and relative to MenACWY recipients. The vaccine-associated CD4 TCRs covered the entire spike protein, and the dominant responses fell in regions 160-218 and 743-854. Reportedly, close to half of the unique spike-specific TCRs recognized epitopes lying outside the regions that are mutated in the B.1.351 and B.1.1.7 variants. Most participants were white British and females outnumbered males, and the authors suggested that clonal diversity may have been underestimated. Because no day 14 peak-response samples were available, repertoires were characterized only after the peak T cell response. Only a handful of AZD1222 recipients were SARS-CoV-2 seropositive at baseline, limiting conclusions about previously exposed vaccinees.

This clone was observed once. The clone's antigen remains unknown. Base qualities were left out, and no much larger clone turns up one base away. The time point label, read with the paper, signifies: baseline before first vaccination. Samples from vaccinated people were obtained from the UK trials COV001 and COV002, which included a single-blind randomized controlled phase 2/3 trial of AZD1222 (ChAdOx1 nCoV-19) in healthy adults. Trial participant PBMC samples were collected at day 0 and day 28 after the second dose for TCRbeta chain sequencing. The CDR3 regions of human TCRbeta chains were subjected to immunosequencing. Per the authors' processing: TCRs in the repertoires were matched against a reference library of SARS-CoV-2-specific TCRs that had been generated with the MIRA antigen-specificity platform. Breadth meant the fraction of unique TCRs that were SARS-CoV-2-associated, whereas depth meant the fraction of total T cells that were SARS-CoV-2-associated. Using the MIRA data, every spike-specific TCR was mapped to the spike region that the TCR reacted to and assigned to either a CD4 or a CD8 class. Log10-transformed breadth and depth values were compared by one-way ANOVA with Sidak's multiple comparisons tests. The table comes from immuneACCESS by way of TCRdb, which keeps in-frame sequences with V and J called. Part of the clones is missing from these tables; in studies checked, under half for an unresolved V gene and the rest for unknown reasons. From that table come the V and J calls and clone size; the DNA was used to work out D and trimming. The sample profile shows approximately 130,000 clones; about nine tenths of them were found once. The ten biggest clones cover roughly 7% of the sample.

The sequence was collected from an adult in good health. The chain is made from TRBV25-1 and TRBJ2-3; the D call is tentative, TRBD1 or TRBD2, as each matches 5 bases. The sequencing used peripheral blood, collected on day 0 of AZD1222 vaccination. The nucleotide sequence is TGTGCCAGCAGCGCCGCCGGGGCCTCACCCCGCACAGATACGCAGTATTTT. Translated, it gives CASSAAGASPRTDTQYF.